This TCR beta chain was identified in a study of shared clonotypes between healthy human individuals. This CDR3 is 13 amino acids long. The J segment lost 9 bases and the V segment lost 4 bases, leaving 4 bases of the junction unmatched. Germline CDR1 reads LNHDA; CDR2 reads SQIVND (reference sequence). Comments on this clone: Its antigen is still unknown.

Study observations and caveats: Depth was large, yet rarefaction showed that sorted-subset sequencing was incomplete. Generally, estimated richness proved larger in naive subsets than it did in memory subsets.

The assay was immunoSEQ multiplex PCR, and TCRdb's table has in-frame clones only and misses some. Altogether over a million clones are present, 98% being singletons, with the ten largest covering roughly 0.36%. The sequencing input was naive CD4+ T cells sorted from blood. The sample's subset: CD45RA+ positively selected. The chain recombines TRBV19 with TRBJ2-1, with 9 bases lining up with TRBD1. This receptor was obtained from a man aged 25 to 40 in good health. The CDR3 loop reads CASSKYRGLEQFF. CDR3 nucleotides: TGTGCCAGTAGTAAATACAGGGGGCTTGAGCAGTTCTTC.